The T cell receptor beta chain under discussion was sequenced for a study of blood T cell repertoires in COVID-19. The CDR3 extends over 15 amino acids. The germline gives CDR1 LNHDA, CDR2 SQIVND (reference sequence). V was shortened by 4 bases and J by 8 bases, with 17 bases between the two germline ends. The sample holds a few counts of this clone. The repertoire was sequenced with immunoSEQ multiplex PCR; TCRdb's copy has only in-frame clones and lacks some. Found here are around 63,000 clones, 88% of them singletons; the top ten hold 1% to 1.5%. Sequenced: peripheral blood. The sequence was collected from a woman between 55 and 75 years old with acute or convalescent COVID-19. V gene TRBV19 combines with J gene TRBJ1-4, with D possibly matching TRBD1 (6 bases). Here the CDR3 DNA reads TGTGCCAGTAGTACCCCCGGACAGAGTCAAGAAAAACTGTTTTTT. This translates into CASSTPGQSQEKLFF.